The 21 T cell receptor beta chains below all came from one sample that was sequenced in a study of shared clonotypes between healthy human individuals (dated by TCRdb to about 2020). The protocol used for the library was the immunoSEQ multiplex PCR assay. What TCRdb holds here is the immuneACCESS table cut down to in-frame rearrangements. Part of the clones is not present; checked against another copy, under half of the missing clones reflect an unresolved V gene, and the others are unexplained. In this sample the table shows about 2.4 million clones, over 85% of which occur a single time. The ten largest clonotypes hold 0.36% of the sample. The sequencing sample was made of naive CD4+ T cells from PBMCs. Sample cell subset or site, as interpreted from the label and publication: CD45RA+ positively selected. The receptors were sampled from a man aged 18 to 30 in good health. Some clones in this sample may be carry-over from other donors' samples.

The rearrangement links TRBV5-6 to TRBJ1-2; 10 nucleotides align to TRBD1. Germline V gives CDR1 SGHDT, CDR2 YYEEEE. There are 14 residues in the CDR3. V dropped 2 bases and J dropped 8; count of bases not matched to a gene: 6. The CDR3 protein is CASSFWTGGTGYTF. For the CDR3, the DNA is TGTGCCAGCAGCTTTTGGACAGGGGGTACAGGCTACACCTTC.

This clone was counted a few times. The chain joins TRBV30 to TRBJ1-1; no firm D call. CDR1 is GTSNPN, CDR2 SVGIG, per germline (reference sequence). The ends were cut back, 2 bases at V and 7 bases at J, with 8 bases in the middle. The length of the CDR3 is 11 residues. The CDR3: CAWSPLDEAFF. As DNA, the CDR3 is TGTGCCTGGAGTCCCCTTGATGAAGCTTTCTTT.

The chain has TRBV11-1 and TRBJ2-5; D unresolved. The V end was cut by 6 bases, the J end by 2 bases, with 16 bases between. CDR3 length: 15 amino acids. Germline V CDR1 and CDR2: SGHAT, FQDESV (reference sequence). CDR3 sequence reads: CASSPLGPAQETQYF. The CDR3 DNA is TGTGCCAGCAGTCCTCTCGGCCCAGCACAAGAGACCCAGTACTTC.

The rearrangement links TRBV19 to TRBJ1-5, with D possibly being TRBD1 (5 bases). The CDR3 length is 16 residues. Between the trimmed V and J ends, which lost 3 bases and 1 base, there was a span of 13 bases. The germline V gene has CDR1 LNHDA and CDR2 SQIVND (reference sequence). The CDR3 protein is CASSIIGAASNQPQHF. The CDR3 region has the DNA TGTGCCAGTAGTATTATAGGGGCAGCAAGCAATCAGCCCCAGCATTTT.

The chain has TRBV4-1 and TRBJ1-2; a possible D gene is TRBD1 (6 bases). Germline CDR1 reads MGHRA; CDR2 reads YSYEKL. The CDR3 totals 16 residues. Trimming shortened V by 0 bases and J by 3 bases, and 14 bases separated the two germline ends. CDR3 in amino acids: CASSQDKTYRDYGYTF. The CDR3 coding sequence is TGCGCCAGCAGCCAAGATAAAACTTACAGGGACTATGGCTACACCTTC.

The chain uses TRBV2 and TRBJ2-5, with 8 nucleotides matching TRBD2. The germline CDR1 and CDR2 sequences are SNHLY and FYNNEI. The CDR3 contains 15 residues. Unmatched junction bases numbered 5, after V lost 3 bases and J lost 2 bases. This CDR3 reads CASSEVGGRQETQYF. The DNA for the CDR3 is TGTGCCAGCAGTGAGGTCGGCGGGAGGCAAGAGACCCAGTACTTC. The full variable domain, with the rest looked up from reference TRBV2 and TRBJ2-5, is EPEVTQTPSHQVTQMGQEVILRCVPISNHLYFYWYRQILGQKVEFLVSFYNNEISEKSEIFDDQFSVERPDGSNFTLKIRSTKLEDSAMYFCASSEVGGRQETQYFGPGTRLLVL.

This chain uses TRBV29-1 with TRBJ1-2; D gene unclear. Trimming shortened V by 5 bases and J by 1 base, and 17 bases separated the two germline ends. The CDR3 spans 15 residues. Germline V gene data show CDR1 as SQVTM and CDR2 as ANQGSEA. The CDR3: CSVYPDRSGNYGYTF. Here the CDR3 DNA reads TGCAGCGTTTATCCCGACCGCTCCGGTAACTATGGCTACACCTTC.

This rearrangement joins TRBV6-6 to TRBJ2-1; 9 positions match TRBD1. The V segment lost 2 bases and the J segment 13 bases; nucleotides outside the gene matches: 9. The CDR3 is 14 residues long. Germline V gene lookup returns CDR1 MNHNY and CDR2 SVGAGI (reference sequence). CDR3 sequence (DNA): TGTGCCAGCAGTTACGCCCCCGGGACAGGGAAACAGTTCTTC. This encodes CASSYAPGTGKQFF.

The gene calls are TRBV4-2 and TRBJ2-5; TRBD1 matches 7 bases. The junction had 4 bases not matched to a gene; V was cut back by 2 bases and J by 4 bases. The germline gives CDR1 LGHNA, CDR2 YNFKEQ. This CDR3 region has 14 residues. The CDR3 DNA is TGTGCCAGCAGCCAAAGACAGGGTCGAGAGACCCAGTACTTC. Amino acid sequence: CASSQRQGRETQYF.

As DNA, the CDR3 is TGTGCCAGCGGTCCAGGGGGCCTGGGAAGCGAGCAGTACTTC. The encoded protein is CASGPGGLGSEQYF. The V and J genes are TRBV6-5 and TRBJ2-7; 8 nucleotides align to TRBD1. CDR1 is MNHEY and CDR2 is SVGAGI in the germline V gene. With V trimmed by 8 bases and J by 6 bases, 12 bases remained unmatched. This CDR3 is built from 14 residues.

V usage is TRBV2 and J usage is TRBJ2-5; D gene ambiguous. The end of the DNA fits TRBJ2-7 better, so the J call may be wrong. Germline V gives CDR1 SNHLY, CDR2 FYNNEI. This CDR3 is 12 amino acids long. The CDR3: CASSLGSYEQYF. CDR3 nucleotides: TGTGCCAGCAGTCTAGGTTCCTACGAGCAGTACTTC.

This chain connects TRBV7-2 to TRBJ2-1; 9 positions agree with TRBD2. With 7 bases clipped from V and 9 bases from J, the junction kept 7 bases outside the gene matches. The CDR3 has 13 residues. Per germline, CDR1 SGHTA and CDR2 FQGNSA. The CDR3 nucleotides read TGTGCCAGCAAAGGGGTAGCGGGAGTTGAGCAGTTCTTC. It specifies CASKGVAGVEQFF.

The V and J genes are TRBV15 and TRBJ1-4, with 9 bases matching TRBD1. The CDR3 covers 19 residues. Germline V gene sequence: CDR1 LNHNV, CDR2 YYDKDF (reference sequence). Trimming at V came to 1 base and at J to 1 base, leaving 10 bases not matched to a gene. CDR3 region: CATSRGTGTGRGTNEKLFF. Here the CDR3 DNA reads TGTGCCACCAGCAGAGGTACCGGGACAGGGCGAGGAACTAATGAAAAACTGTTTTTT.

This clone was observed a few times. The CDR3 loop reads CASSEAGTAQNHYGYTF. CDR3 sequence (DNA): TGTGCCAGCAGTGAAGCCGGGACAGCGCAGAACCACTATGGCTACACCTTC. V and J are TRBV6-1 and TRBJ1-2; 7 nucleotides agree with TRBD1. Germline V gives CDR1 MNHNS, CDR2 SASEGT. The CDR3 extends over 17 amino acids. V was pared by 0 bases and J by 3 bases, with 10 bases of the junction left unmatched.

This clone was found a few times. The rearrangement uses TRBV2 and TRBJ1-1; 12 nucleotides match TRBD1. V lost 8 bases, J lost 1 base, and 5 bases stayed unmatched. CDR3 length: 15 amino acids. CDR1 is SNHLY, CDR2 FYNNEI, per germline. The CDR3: CASAGQGAENTEAFF. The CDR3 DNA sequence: TGTGCCAGCGCGGGACAGGGGGCAGAGAACACTGAAGCTTTCTTT.

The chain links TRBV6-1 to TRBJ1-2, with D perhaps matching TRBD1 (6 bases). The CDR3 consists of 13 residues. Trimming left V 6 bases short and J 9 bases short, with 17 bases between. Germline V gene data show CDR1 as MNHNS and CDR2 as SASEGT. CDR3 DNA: TGTGCCAGCAGCCCCGGACAGACTAGGAGCTACACCTTC. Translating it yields CASSPGQTRSYTF.

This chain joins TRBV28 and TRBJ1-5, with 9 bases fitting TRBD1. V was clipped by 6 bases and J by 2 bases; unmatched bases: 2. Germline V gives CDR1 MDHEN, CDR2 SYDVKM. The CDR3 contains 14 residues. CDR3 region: CASRWTGGNQPQHF. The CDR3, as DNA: TGTGCCAGCAGGTGGACAGGGGGCAATCAGCCCCAGCATTTT.

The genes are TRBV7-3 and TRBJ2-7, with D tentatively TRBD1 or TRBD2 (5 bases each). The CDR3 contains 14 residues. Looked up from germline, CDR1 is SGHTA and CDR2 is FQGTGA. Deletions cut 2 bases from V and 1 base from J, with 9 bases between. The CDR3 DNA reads TGTGCCAGCAGCTTAGGGACCCATTCCTACGAGCAGTACTTC. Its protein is CASSLGTHSYEQYF.

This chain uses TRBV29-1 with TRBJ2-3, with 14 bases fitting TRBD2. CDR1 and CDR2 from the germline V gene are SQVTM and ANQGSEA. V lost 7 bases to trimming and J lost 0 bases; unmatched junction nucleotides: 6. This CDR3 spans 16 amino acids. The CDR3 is CSAMTSGRASTDTQYF. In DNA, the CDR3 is TGCAGCGCCATGACTAGCGGGAGGGCGAGCACAGATACGCAGTATTTT.

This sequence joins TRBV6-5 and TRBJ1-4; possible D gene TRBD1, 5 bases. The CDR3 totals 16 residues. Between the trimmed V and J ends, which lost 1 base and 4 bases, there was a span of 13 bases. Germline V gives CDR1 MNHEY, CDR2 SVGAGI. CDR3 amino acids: CASSYFTGTGNEKLFF. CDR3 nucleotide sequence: TGTGCCAGCAGTTACTTTACCGGGACGGGTAATGAAAAACTGTTTTTT.

The CDR3 reads CASSGDGTGGNTIYF. CDR3 sequence (DNA): TGTGCCAGCTCCGGGGACGGGACCGGTGGAAACACCATATATTTT. The V and J genes are TRBV18 and TRBJ1-3; TRBD1 is a possible D gene (5 bases). The V gene lost 6 bases and the J gene lost 3 bases, with 15 bases spanning the gap. Germline CDR1 is KGHSH and CDR2 is LQKENI. The CDR3 extends over 15 amino acids.